The 28 T cell receptor beta chains reported below all come from one sample, sequenced in a study of blood T cells in healthy people across ages. The second PCR ran about 6 to 11 cycles with a sample-barcoded 5' primer and J-beta primers. TCRdb re-called the 5' RACE reads with MiXCR, one entry per CDR3 protein. The table lists fewer than 2,000,000 distinct CDR3 sequences, 30% to 35% of them singletons. Sample: blood. Receptors were obtained from a woman aged 25 to 45 in good health.

The chain links TRBV20-1 to TRBJ1-6; 10 bases align to TRBD1. The germline V gene has CDR1 DFQATT and CDR2 SNEGSKA (reference sequence). J was trimmed by 10 bases and V by 6 bases; bases with no gene match: 6. This CDR3 is 13 amino acids long. The CDR3 loop reads CSAGTGEGSPLHF. CDR3 bases: TGCAGTGCGGGGACAGGGGAAGGCTCACCCCTCCACTTT.

The chain has TRBV20-1 and TRBJ2-7, with 7 bases lining up with TRBD2. Germline V gene lookup returns CDR1 DFQATT and CDR2 SNEGSKA (reference sequence). V lost 4 bases, J lost 5 bases, and 17 bases stayed unmatched. The CDR3 totals 16 residues. DNA of the CDR3: TGCAGTGCTATAGAGCTAAGCGGGGACTTGAGGAACGAGCAGTACTTC. Its translation is CSAIELSGDLRNEQYF.

The chain employs TRBV7-9 and TRBJ2-7, with D perhaps being TRBD1 or TRBD2 (5 bases each). This CDR3 has 15 residues. Germline CDR1 is SEHNR and CDR2 is FQNEAQ (reference sequence). Trimming removed 5 bases from V and 3 bases from J, with 17 bases in between. CDR3 nucleotides: TGTGCCAGCAGCCCTCGGGTGGTGGGGGTCTACGAGCAGTACTTC. Translating it yields CASSPRVVGVYEQYF. Together with reference TRBV7-9 and TRBJ2-7, the CDR3 gives the full variable domain: DTGVSQNPRHKITKRGQNVTFRCDPISEHNRLYWYRQTLGQGPEFLTYFQNEAQLEKSRLLSDRFSAERPKGSFSTLEIQRTEQGDSAMYLCASSPRVVGVYEQYFGPGTRLTVT.

In its sample, this clonotype was seen a few times. The chain combines TRBV6-1 with TRBJ2-7, with TRBD1 as a possible D gene (6 bases). Trimming removed 4 bases at V and 3 bases at J, with 13 bases between. The CDR3 totals 14 residues. CDR1 MNHNS and CDR2 SASEGT come from the germline V gene. CDR3 sequence: CASSVGAQVYEQYF. The DNA of the CDR3 is TGTGCCAGCAGTGTGGGGGCGCAGGTCTACGAGCAGTACTTC.

The chain links TRBV3-1 to TRBJ2-5, with 11 bases fitting TRBD2. Germline V lookup: CDR1 LGHDT, CDR2 YNNKEL (reference sequence). V lost 3 bases and J lost 5; bases outside the gene matches: 8. This CDR3 region has 16 residues. The CDR3 nucleotides are TGTGCCAGCAGCCAGGGACTAGCGGTTGCGAATGAGACCCAGTACTTC. It codes for CASSQGLAVANETQYF.

Details on this clonotype: Since a much larger clone is just one base distant, this may be a read error. CDR3 sequence: CASRSRDRVYEQYF. The DNA of the CDR3 is TGTGCCAGCAGGTCCCGGGACAGGGTATACGAGCAGTACTTC. The rearrangement joins TRBV27 to TRBJ2-5, with 9 bases fitting TRBD1. TRBJ2-7 matches the DNA end more closely, so the J call is doubtful. CDR1 is MNHEY and CDR2 is SMNVEV in the germline V gene (reference sequence). The length of the CDR3 is 14 residues.

The rearrangement joins TRBV14 to TRBJ2-1, with a tentative D call TRBD2 (6 bases). The germline V gene encodes CDR1 SGHDN and CDR2 FVKESK. The V end was cut by 4 bases, the J end by 8 bases, with 18 bases between. This CDR3 has 15 residues. As DNA, the CDR3 is TGTGCCAGCAGCCGCGGGACGCCCGTTAGGGATGAGCAGTTCTTC. It is translated as CASSRGTPVRDEQFF. The complete variable domain, with remaining parts taken from reference TRBV14 and TRBJ2-1, reads EAGVTQFPSHSVIEKGQTVTLRCDPISGHDNLYWYRRVMGKEIKFLLHFVKESKQDESGMPNNRFLAERTGGTYSTLKVQPAELEDSGVYFCASSRGTPVRDEQFFGPGTRLTVL.

This rearrangement joins TRBV29-1 to TRBJ2-1; 10 bases line up with TRBD2. Trimming cost V 0 bases and J 8 bases; bases outside gene matches: 10. The V gene's germline CDR1 is SQVTM and CDR2 ANQGSEA. The CDR3 is 16 residues long. The CDR3: CSVEDQTSGNLDEQFF. In DNA, the CDR3 is TGCAGCGTTGAAGATCAAACTAGCGGGAATCTCGATGAGCAGTTCTTC.

V is TRBV29-1 and J is TRBJ2-5; no firm D call. Trimming left V 4 bases short and J 5 bases short, with 11 bases between. The CDR3 runs 12 residues. The germline V gene has CDR1 SQVTM and CDR2 ANQGSEA. Here the CDR3 reads CSVVRTGETQYF. The CDR3 nucleotides read TGCAGCGTTGTGCGGACGGGCGAGACCCAGTACTTC.

This clonotype was counted many times. The chain employs TRBV5-5 and TRBJ1-2; D is possibly TRBD1 (5 bases). Germline V CDR1 and CDR2: SGHKS, YYEKEE (reference sequence). The CDR3 has 13 residues. Trimming took 4 bases from V and 6 from J, leaving 13 bases between them. The CDR3 bases are TGTGCCAGCAGCCGGGACCATGTGGATGGCTACACCTTC. The encoded protein is CASSRDHVDGYTF.

This rearrangement joins TRBV27 to TRBJ2-2; TRBD1 matches 9 bases. The germline V gene has CDR1 MNHEY and CDR2 SMNVEV (reference sequence). This CDR3 region has 16 residues. Unmatched junction bases numbered 7, after V lost 4 bases and J lost 4 bases. The CDR3, as DNA: TGTGCCAGCAGTTCGCTGGGACAGGGATTCACCGGGGAGCTGTTTTTT. It translates to CASSSLGQGFTGELFF.

The gene calls are TRBV4-1 and TRBJ2-3, with unresolved D. Trimming left V 2 bases short and J 0 bases short, with 18 bases between. Germline CDR1 and CDR2: MGHRA and YSYEKL. CDR3 size: 18 residues. CDR3 protein: CASSQRAGSTPSTDTQYF. The DNA of the CDR3 is TGCGCCAGCAGCCAACGAGCAGGTTCGACCCCTAGCACAGATACGCAGTATTTT.

The J gene is TRBJ1-4, the V gene TRBV6-2 or TRBV6-3; D is perhaps TRBD1 (5 bases). From germline, CDR1 is MNHEY and CDR2 SVGEGT. The CDR3 contains 14 residues. Trimming pared 6 bases from V and 5 bases from J, leaving 13 bases between. The CDR3 loop is CASRYDSLNEKLFF. CDR3 DNA: TGTGCCAGCAGGTACGACAGCCTAAATGAAAAACTGTTTTTT.

The table lists this clonotype with a count of one. The chain employs TRBV4-2 and TRBJ2-1; 9 nucleotides agree with TRBD1. V lost 1 base, J lost 7 bases, and 11 bases stayed unmatched. There are 17 residues in the CDR3. The germline V gene has CDR1 LGHNA and CDR2 YNFKEQ. CDR3 nucleotides: TGTGCCAGCAGCCAAGTGTCGGAGACAGGGGGAAGAAATGAGCAGTTCTTC. Encoded protein: CASSQVSETGGRNEQFF.

In its sample, this clonotype was seen a few times. The J gene is TRBJ2-1, the V gene TRBV6-2 or TRBV6-3; 10 bases align to TRBD2. Germline V gene lookup returns CDR1 MNHEY and CDR2 SVGEGT. V lost 4 bases, J lost 7 bases, and 7 bases stayed unmatched. The CDR3 runs to 15 residues. CDR3 protein: CASSWRASGSNEQFF. CDR3 DNA: TGTGCCAGCAGTTGGCGGGCTAGCGGGAGTAATGAGCAGTTCTTC.

The chain links TRBV9 to TRBJ2-7, with a possible D match to TRBD2 (6 bases). This CDR3 is built from 14 residues. CDR1 is SGDLS and CDR2 is YYNGEE in the germline V gene. The germline V and J ends were trimmed by 3 bases and 5 bases, with 15 bases remaining between them. CDR3 coding DNA: TGTGCCAGCAGCGCCGGCTTGGGACTCAACGAGCAGTACTTC. Translated: CASSAGLGLNEQYF.

The chain combines TRBV20-1 with TRBJ2-1; 9 bases map to TRBD2. The ends lost 4 bases at V and 4 bases at J; junction bases unmatched: 5. The CDR3 contains 14 residues. Germline V gene lookup returns CDR1 DFQATT and CDR2 SNEGSKA (reference sequence). This CDR3 is CSATTSGFYNEQFF. CDR3 DNA: TGCAGTGCTACCACTAGCGGGTTTTACAATGAGCAGTTCTTC.

This clonotype was counted between two and nine times. The V gene is TRBV9, the J gene TRBJ2-5; D unresolved. This CDR3 is built from 13 residues. V was clipped by 0 bases and J by 7 bases, with 10 bases between them. Looked up from germline, CDR1 is SGDLS and CDR2 is YYNGEE. The CDR3 nucleotides are TGTGCCAGCAGCGTAGATGGGTCAGGGACCCAGTACTTC. It is translated as CASSVDGSGTQYF.

The chain is built from TRBV3-1 and TRBJ2-1, with D perhaps TRBD2 (6 bases). Per germline, CDR1 LGHDT and CDR2 YNNKEL (reference sequence). This CDR3 contains 16 residues. Trimming took 6 bases from V and 6 from J, leaving 21 bases between them. CDR3 loop: CASSPQTSGVSNEQFF. DNA of the CDR3: TGTGCCAGCAGTCCCCAGACTAGTGGGGTGAGCAATGAGCAGTTCTTC.

This clonotype was counted only a few times. V is TRBV4-1 and J is TRBJ1-5, with D perhaps matching TRBD1 (5 bases). The V gene's germline CDR1 is MGHRA and CDR2 YSYEKL. This CDR3 spans 15 amino acids. The germline V and J ends were trimmed by 2 bases and 0 bases, with 8 bases remaining between them. CDR3 nucleotide sequence: TGCGCCAGCAGCCAACGGGGGATTAGCAATCAGCCCCAGCATTTT. This codes for CASSQRGISNQPQHF.

The chain uses TRBV12-3 or TRBV12-4 and TRBJ2-2; the D gene is possibly TRBD2 (5 bases). The CDR3 runs to 14 residues. The germline V and J ends were trimmed by 4 bases and 5 bases, with 11 bases remaining between them. In DNA, the CDR3 is TGTGCCAGCAGTTCCAACTCGGGAACCGGGGAGCTGTTTTTT. Its protein is CASSSNSGTGELFF.

The rearrangement joins TRBV7-9 to TRBJ2-1, with 8 bases identical to TRBD2. J gave up 8 bases and V 5 bases, and 11 bases lay outside the gene matches. The CDR3 has 15 amino acids. Germline V CDR1 and CDR2: SEHNR, FQNEAQ (reference sequence). CDR3 residues: CASSPRSGSSHEQFF. The DNA of the CDR3 is TGTGCCAGCAGCCCCCGGAGCGGGAGTAGCCATGAGCAGTTCTTC. Complete variable domain (other parts from reference TRBV7-9 and TRBJ2-1): DTGVSQNPRHKITKRGQNVTFRCDPISEHNRLYWYRQTLGQGPEFLTYFQNEAQLEKSRLLSDRFSAERPKGSFSTLEIQRTEQGDSAMYLCASSPRSGSSHEQFFGPGTRLTVL.

This clonotype has just a few counts. Relative to the germline gene, one junction end is altered; a read error may explain this. CDR3 DNA: TGTGCCGGCAGCTTATCACTAGCGGGAGGACGAGATACGCAGTATTTT. It translates to CAGSLSLAGGRDTQYF. The V gene is TRBV7-3, the J gene TRBJ2-3; 12 nucleotides agree with TRBD2. The CDR3 is made up of 16 amino acids. From germline, CDR1 is SGHTA and CDR2 FQGTGA.

The CDR3 DNA reads as TGCGCCAGCAGCCAAGAAGGGGAGGGCGGGGAGCTGTTTTTT. Encoded protein: CASSQEGEGGELFF. The chain is built from TRBV4-1 and TRBJ2-2, with 7 bases identical to TRBD2. Germline CDR1 is MGHRA and CDR2 is YSYEKL. The length of the CDR3 is 14 residues. The V segment lost 0 bases and the J segment 7 bases; nucleotides outside the gene matches: 2.

The genes are TRBV2 and TRBJ2-5; D may be TRBD1 (7 bases). This CDR3 has 16 amino acids. With 6 bases removed from V and 1 base from J, the gap between germline ends came to 18 bases. CDR1 is SNHLY and CDR2 is FYNNEI in the germline V gene. The CDR3 bases are TGTGCCAGCAGGGAGGGTGACAGGGAAATCCAAGAGACCCAGTACTTC. It translates to CASREGDREIQETQYF.

This clonotype has a handful of counts. The CDR3 sequence is CASKSMSSYEQYF. Here the CDR3 DNA reads TGTGCCAGCAAATCGATGAGCTCCTACGAGCAGTACTTC. This chain links TRBV6-1 with TRBJ2-7; no reliable D call. Trimming cost V 7 bases and J 0 bases, with 10 bases left between them. Per germline, CDR1 MNHNS and CDR2 SASEGT. The CDR3 contains 13 residues.

The V and J genes are TRBV4-1 and TRBJ2-5; D is possibly TRBD1 (6 bases). The CDR3 is made up of 15 amino acids. Germline lookup yields CDR1 MGHRA and CDR2 YSYEKL. V lost 4 bases and J 3 bases, leaving 15 bases between the germline ends. The CDR3 reads CASSPGTHQKETQYF. CDR3 DNA sequence: TGCGCCAGCAGCCCGGGGACACACCAAAAAGAGACCCAGTACTTC.

This chain links TRBV27 with TRBJ2-7, with 11 bases matching TRBD2. The CDR3 covers 14 residues. The V segment lost 7 bases and the J segment 1 base; nucleotides outside the gene matches: 3. CDR1 is MNHEY, CDR2 SMNVEV, per germline (reference sequence). CDR3 protein: CASKIAGGSYEQYF. CDR3 nucleotides: TGTGCCAGCAAAATAGCGGGAGGGTCCTACGAGCAGTACTTC.